Listed below are T cell receptor beta chains from one sample, sequenced in a study of blood T cell repertoires in COVID-19. The repertoire was sequenced with immunoSEQ multiplex PCR; TCRdb's copy has only in-frame clones and lacks some. The sample holds tens of thousands of clones; roughly 79% are singletons and the top ten take around 43%. The sample taken for sequencing was peripheral blood. These receptors all come from a man of 80 years or more with acute or convalescent COVID-19. The CDR3 runs from the conserved cysteine through the conserved F or W. Each record gives: clone size, D gene, J gene, V gene, CDR3 protein, CDR3 DNA. D genes are given only for firm matches. Clone size is shown for a subset of rows, as once, few, many or a class of expanded clone.

clone_size: NA; d_call: NA; j_call: TRBJ1-1; v_call: TRBV5-4; cdr3_aa: CASSFVQGRIAEAFF; cdr3_nt: TGTGCCAGCAGCTTCGTGCAGGGGCGAATTGCTGAAGCTTTCTTT
clone_size: NA; d_call: NA; j_call: TRBJ1-5; v_call: TRBV19; cdr3_aa: CASRWSNQPQHF; cdr3_nt: TGTGCCAGTAGGTGGAGTAATCAGCCCCAGCATTTT
clone_size: NA; d_call: TRBD1; j_call: TRBJ2-3; v_call: TRBV5-1; cdr3_aa: CASSLLSPGQGGSDTQYF; cdr3_nt: TGCGCCAGCAGCCTGCTCTCCCCGGGACAGGGAGGATCCGATACGCAGTATTTT
clone_size: NA; d_call: TRBD2; j_call: TRBJ2-3; v_call: TRBV7-9; cdr3_aa: CASSLLAGGDTDTQYF; cdr3_nt: TGTGCCAGCAGCCTATTGGCGGGAGGGGACACAGATACGCAGTATTTT
clone_size: NA; d_call: NA; j_call: TRBJ1-1; v_call: TRBV28; cdr3_aa: CASSPPGRGAFF; cdr3_nt: TGTGCCAGCAGTCCCCCCGGAAGGGGGGCTTTCTTT
clone_size: NA; d_call: TRBD1; j_call: TRBJ2-7; v_call: TRBV28; cdr3_aa: CASRGPPGQGRTEQYF; cdr3_nt: TGTGCCAGCAGAGGACCACCGGGACAGGGGCGGACCGAGCAGTACTTC
clone_size: NA; d_call: NA; j_call: TRBJ1-3; v_call: TRBV28; cdr3_aa: CASSSGVYTIYF; cdr3_nt: TGTGCCAGCAGTTCCGGGGTATACACCATATATTTT
clone_size: NA; d_call: TRBD2; j_call: TRBJ2-1; v_call: TRBV15; cdr3_aa: CATSREKRETGSYNEQFF; cdr3_nt: TGTGCCACCAGCAGAGAAAAGCGGGAGACCGGCTCCTACAATGAGCAGTTCTTC
clone_size: NA; d_call: NA; j_call: TRBJ2-7; v_call: TRBV5-1; cdr3_aa: CASSLGSGSSYEQYF; cdr3_nt: TGCGCCAGCAGCTTGGGAAGCGGGTCCTCCTACGAGCAGTACTTC
clone_size: NA; d_call: NA; j_call: TRBJ1-2; v_call: TRBV7-9; cdr3_aa: CASNPQANSGYTF; cdr3_nt: TGTGCCAGCAACCCCCAGGCGAACTCTGGCTACACCTTC
clone_size: NA; d_call: TRBD2; j_call: TRBJ2-1; v_call: TRBV18; cdr3_aa: CASSQPGTSGNNEQFF; cdr3_nt: TGTGCCAGCTCACAACCAGGGACTAGCGGAAACAATGAGCAGTTCTTC
clone_size: NA; d_call: TRBD1; j_call: TRBJ2-1; v_call: TRBV11-1; cdr3_aa: CASSKGQGAAEQFF; cdr3_nt: TGTGCCAGCAGCAAAGGACAGGGGGCAGCTGAGCAGTTCTTC
clone_size: NA; d_call: NA; j_call: TRBJ1-6; v_call: TRBV9; cdr3_aa: CASSVGRDNSPLHF; cdr3_nt: TGTGCCAGCAGCGTAGGACGGGATAATTCACCCCTCCACTTT
clone_size: NA; d_call: TRBD1; j_call: TRBJ1-5; v_call: TRBV14; cdr3_aa: CASSQGQGTQPQHF; cdr3_nt: TGTGCCAGCAGCCAAGGACAGGGAACTCAGCCCCAGCATTTT
clone_size: once; d_call: TRBD1; j_call: TRBJ2-1; v_call: TRBV11-1; cdr3_aa: CASSRGQGWNEQFF; cdr3_nt: TGTGCCAGCAGCCGCGGACAGGGGTGGAATGAGCAGTTCTTC
clone_size: NA; d_call: TRBD2; j_call: TRBJ2-3; v_call: TRBV13; cdr3_aa: CASSRLAGGDTQYF; cdr3_nt: TGTGCCAGCAGCCGACTAGCGGGAGGAGATACGCAGTATTTT
clone_size: once; d_call: NA; j_call: TRBJ2-1; v_call: TRBV5-1; cdr3_aa: CASSLAEGEVVQFF; cdr3_nt: TGCGCCAGCAGCTTGGCCGAGGGTGAAGTGGTTCAGTTCTTC
clone_size: NA; d_call: NA; j_call: TRBJ1-1; v_call: TRBV19; cdr3_aa: CASSLRLNTEAFF; cdr3_nt: TGTGCCAGTAGTTTGCGTTTGAACACTGAAGCTTTCTTT
clone_size: NA; d_call: TRBD2; j_call: TRBJ2-7; v_call: TRBV28; cdr3_aa: CASSSPGLAEQYF; cdr3_nt: TGTGCCAGCAGTTCTCCGGGACTAGCGGAGCAGTACTTC
clone_size: NA; d_call: NA; j_call: TRBJ2-3; v_call: TRBV27; cdr3_aa: CASSRTGTDTQYF; cdr3_nt: TGTGCCAGCAGCAGGACGGGAACAGATACGCAGTATTTT
clone_size: NA; d_call: NA; j_call: TRBJ1-4; v_call: TRBV6-5; cdr3_aa: CASIQQWAGGKLFF; cdr3_nt: TGTGCCAGCATCCAGCAGTGGGCGGGAGGAAAACTGTTTTTT
clone_size: NA; d_call: NA; j_call: TRBJ1-3; v_call: TRBV29-1; cdr3_aa: CSVGSRSGNTIYF; cdr3_nt: TGCAGCGTCGGGAGCCGCTCTGGAAACACCATATATTTT
clone_size: NA; d_call: TRBD2; j_call: TRBJ2-7; v_call: TRBV28; cdr3_aa: CASSSAGTPSPYEQYF; cdr3_nt: TGTGCCAGCAGTTCAGCGGGGACTCCATCCCCCTACGAGCAGTACTTC
clone_size: NA; d_call: NA; j_call: TRBJ2-2; v_call: TRBV9; cdr3_aa: CASSPLAGANTGELFF; cdr3_nt: TGTGCCAGCAGTCCTCTGGCGGGCGCGAACACCGGGGAGCTGTTTTTT
clone_size: NA; d_call: TRBD1; j_call: TRBJ2-5; v_call: TRBV29-1; cdr3_aa: CSAGTGLRQETQYF; cdr3_nt: TGCAGCGCCGGGACAGGGCTTCGCCAAGAGACCCAGTACTTC
clone_size: NA; d_call: NA; j_call: TRBJ2-7; v_call: TRBV6-5; cdr3_aa: CASSPRGYEQYF; cdr3_nt: TGTGCCAGCAGTCCTAGGGGCTACGAGCAGTACTTC
clone_size: NA; d_call: TRBD1; j_call: TRBJ1-4; v_call: TRBV2; cdr3_aa: CAITTGDDEKLFF; cdr3_nt: TGTGCCATCACGACAGGGGACGATGAAAAACTGTTTTTT
clone_size: NA; d_call: TRBD2; j_call: TRBJ2-3; v_call: TRBV28; cdr3_aa: CASRTPAGGSPDTQYF; cdr3_nt: TGTGCCAGCAGAACCCCGGCGGGCGGGAGCCCAGATACGCAGTATTTT